This T cell receptor beta chain was sequenced in a study of spatial heterogeneity in lung cancer. In the study overall: Sequence detection consistently recorded a greater number of beta-chain than alpha-chain sequences. Unique TCR and UMI combinations averaged more than ten appearances each in raw reads.

The presence of a unique molecular identifier marked each TCR cDNA molecule. Each CDR3 protein is one row after TCRdb ran MiXCR on the 5' RACE reads. Counted here are several thousand distinct CDR3 sequences, nearly 4% occurring once; the ten biggest clones make up around 25%. As for time point: sample taken at primary tumor resection. No cell sorting; template was whole RNA from tumor, lung tissue or PBMC. The donor group consisted of approximately 77 patients who had untreated, early-stage non-small cell lung cancer. V dropped 9 bases and J dropped 4 bases, with 13 bases sitting between them. The CDR3 consists of 14 residues. CDR1 is ENHRY, CDR2 SYGVKD, per germline. This clonotype is deemed medium-sized. The library was prepared for alpha chains; this beta chain is a stray read, so its frequency means little.

This sequence was found in a female donor with early-stage non-small cell lung cancer. Sequencing used normal lung tissue next to the tumor, obtained at surgery. The chain has TRBV10-3 and TRBJ1-6; tentative D call: TRBD1 (5 bases). In DNA form, the CDR3 reads TGTGCCATTGGGGGAGTAGGGTATAATTCACCCCTCCACTTT. Its protein is CAIGGVGYNSPLHF.